The clone carrying this T cell receptor (beta chain) has a count of ten or more. Its antigen is unknown. The data derive from a study of T cells in Graves' hyperthyroidism and ophthalmopathy. Exclusion criteria comprised uncontrolled infection, other autoimmune disease, pregnancy or lactation. Diagnostic assessment was based on clinical symptoms, serum thyroxine and TRAb, thyroid ultrasound and orbital computed tomography. Study-wide findings and caveats: Blood also held most thyroid clonotypes expanded beyond 0.001. Model predictions of ophthalmopathy came a median approximately seven months before onset.

Amplification targeted TCR beta CDR3 regions from RNA transcripts. The HTBI primer set drove a first-round RT-PCR of the TCR CDR3. Using its own MiXCR run on the multiplex PCR reads, TCRdb lists one record per CDR3 protein. The sample yields a few hundred thousand distinct CDR3 sequences, 15% to 20% seen once. V gave up 9 bases and J gave up 9 bases; unmatched junction bases: 10. The CDR3 covers 14 residues. V and J are TRBV12-3 or TRBV12-4 and TRBJ2-4, with 11 bases that match TRBD2. The TCR sequence derives from a middle-aged woman with Graves' ophthalmopathy. Sequenced material: blood. This CDR3 is CASQVAGGLSIQYF. CDR3 DNA sequence: TGTGCCAGTCAGGTAGCGGGGGGGCTCAGCATTCAGTACTTC.